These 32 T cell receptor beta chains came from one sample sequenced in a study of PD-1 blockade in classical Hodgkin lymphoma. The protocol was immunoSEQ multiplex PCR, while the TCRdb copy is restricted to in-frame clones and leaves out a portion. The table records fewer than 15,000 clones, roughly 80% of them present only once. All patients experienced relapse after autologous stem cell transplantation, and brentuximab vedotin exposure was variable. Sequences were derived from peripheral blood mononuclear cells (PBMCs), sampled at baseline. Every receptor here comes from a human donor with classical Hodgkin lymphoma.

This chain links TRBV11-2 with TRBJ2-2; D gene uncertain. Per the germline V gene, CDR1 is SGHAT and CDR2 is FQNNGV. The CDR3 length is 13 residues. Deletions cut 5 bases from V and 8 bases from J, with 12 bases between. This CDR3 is CASSLFAVGELFF. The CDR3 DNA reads TGTGCCAGCAGCCTCTTTGCCGTAGGGGAGCTGTTTTTT.

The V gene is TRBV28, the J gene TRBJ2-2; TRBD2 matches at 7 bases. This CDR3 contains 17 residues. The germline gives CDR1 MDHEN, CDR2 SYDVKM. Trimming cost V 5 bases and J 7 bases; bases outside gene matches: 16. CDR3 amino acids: CASSTNSLGRAFGELFF. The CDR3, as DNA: TGTGCCAGCAGTACCAACTCGCTAGGGAGGGCCTTCGGGGAGCTGTTTTTT.

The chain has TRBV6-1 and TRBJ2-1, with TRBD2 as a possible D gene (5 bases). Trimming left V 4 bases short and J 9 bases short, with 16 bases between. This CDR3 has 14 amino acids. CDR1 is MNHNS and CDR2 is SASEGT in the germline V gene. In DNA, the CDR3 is TGTGCCAGCAGTGTCGACCTAGCATACTCTGAGCAGTTCTTC. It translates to CASSVDLAYSEQFF.

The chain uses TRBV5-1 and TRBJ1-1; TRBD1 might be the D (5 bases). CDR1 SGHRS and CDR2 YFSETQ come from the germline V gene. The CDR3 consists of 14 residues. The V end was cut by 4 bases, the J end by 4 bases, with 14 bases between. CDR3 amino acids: CASSIRGERTEAFF. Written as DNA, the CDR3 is TGCGCCAGCAGCATACGGGGGGAACGCACTGAAGCTTTCTTT.

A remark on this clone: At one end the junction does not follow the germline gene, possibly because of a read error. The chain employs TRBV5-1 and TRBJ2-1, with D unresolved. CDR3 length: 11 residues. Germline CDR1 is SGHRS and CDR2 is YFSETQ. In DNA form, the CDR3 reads TGCGCCAGCAGCTCCGACAATGAGCAGTTCTTC. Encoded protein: CASSSDNEQFF.

CDR3 amino acids: CAWRMAPRTGNTIYF. The CDR3 coding sequence is TGTGCCTGGAGGATGGCCCCCAGGACTGGAAACACCATATATTTT. This chain uses TRBV30 with TRBJ1-3; no definite D call. Germline V gene data show CDR1 as GTSNPN and CDR2 as SVGIG (reference sequence). The CDR3 consists of 15 residues. V shed 3 bases and J shed 2 bases, with 14 bases lying between them.

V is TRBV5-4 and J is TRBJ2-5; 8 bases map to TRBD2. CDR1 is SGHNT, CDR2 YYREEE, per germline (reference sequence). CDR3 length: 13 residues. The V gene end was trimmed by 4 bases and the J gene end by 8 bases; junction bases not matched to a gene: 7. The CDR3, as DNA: TGTGCCAGCAGCCTTCAAGCGGGAGAAACCCAGTACTTC. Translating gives CASSLQAGETQYF.

The CDR3 DNA follows: TGTGCCGCCCAAAGAGTTACCGAGTACTTC. Translated, it gives CAAQRVTEYF. V is TRBV7-9 and J is TRBJ2-4; D is unresolved. This CDR3 contains 10 residues. CDR1 is SEHNR, CDR2 FQNEAQ, per germline (reference sequence). V was cut by 11 bases and J by 14 bases, with 16 bases left in between.

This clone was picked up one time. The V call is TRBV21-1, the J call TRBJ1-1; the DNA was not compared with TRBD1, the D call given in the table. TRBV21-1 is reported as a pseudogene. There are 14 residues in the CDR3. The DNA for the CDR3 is TGTGCCAGCCACCCTGACAGGGTGAACACTGAAGCTTTCTTT. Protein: CASHPDRVNTEAFF.

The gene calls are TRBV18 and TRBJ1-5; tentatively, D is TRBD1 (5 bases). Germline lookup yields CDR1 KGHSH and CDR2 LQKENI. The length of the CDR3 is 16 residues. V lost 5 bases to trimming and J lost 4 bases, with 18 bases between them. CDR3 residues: CASSRRTGPGNQPQHF. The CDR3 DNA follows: TGTGCCAGCTCAAGACGTACAGGCCCCGGTAATCAGCCCCAGCATTTT.

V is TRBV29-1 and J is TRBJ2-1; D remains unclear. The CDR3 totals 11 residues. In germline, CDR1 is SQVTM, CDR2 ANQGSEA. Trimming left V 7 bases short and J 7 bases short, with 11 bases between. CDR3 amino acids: CSAWAGNEQFF. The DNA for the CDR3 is TGCAGCGCATGGGCTGGGAATGAGCAGTTCTTC.

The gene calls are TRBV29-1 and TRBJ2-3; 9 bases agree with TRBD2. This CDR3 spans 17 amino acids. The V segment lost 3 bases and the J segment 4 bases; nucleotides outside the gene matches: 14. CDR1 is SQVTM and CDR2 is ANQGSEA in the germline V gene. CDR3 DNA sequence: TGCAGCGTTGAGTCAGGGGGGTACGGCGGGAGGGCAGATACGCAGTATTTT. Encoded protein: CSVESGGYGGRADTQYF.

CDR3 region: CASSLVRGGEQYF. The CDR3 bases are TGTGCCAGCAGCTTGGTTCGGGGCGGCGAGCAGTACTTC. The V and J genes are TRBV5-4 and TRBJ2-7; D tentatively fits TRBD1 or TRBD2 (5 bases each). This CDR3 contains 13 residues. V lost 0 bases and J 6 bases, leaving 10 bases between the germline ends. Germline-derived CDR1 and CDR2 are SGHNT and YYREEE (reference sequence). The whole variable domain, filled in from reference TRBV5-4 and TRBJ2-7, reads ETGVTQSPTHLIKTRGQQVTLRCSSQSGHNTVSWYQQALGQGPQFIFQYYREEENGRGNFPPRFSGLQFPNYSSELNVNALELDDSALYLCASSLVRGGEQYFGPGTRLTVT.

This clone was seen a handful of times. The CDR3 sequence is CASSPGGTGLNEQFF. The CDR3 nucleotides read TGTGCCAGTAGTCCTGGCGGGACAGGGCTCAATGAGCAGTTCTTC. The V and J genes are TRBV19 and TRBJ2-1; 9 nucleotides agree with TRBD1. Trimming took 5 bases from V and 6 from J; bases not matched to a gene: 8. This CDR3 has 15 residues. Germline assignment: CDR1 LNHDA and CDR2 SQIVND (reference sequence). The variable domain in full, with the rest retrieved from reference TRBV19 and TRBJ2-1, is DGGITQSPKYLFRKEGQNVTLSCEQNLNHDAMYWYRQDPGQGLRLIYYSQIVNDFQKGDIAEGYSVSREKKESFPLTVTSAQKNPTAFYLCASSPGGTGLNEQFFGPGTRLTVL.

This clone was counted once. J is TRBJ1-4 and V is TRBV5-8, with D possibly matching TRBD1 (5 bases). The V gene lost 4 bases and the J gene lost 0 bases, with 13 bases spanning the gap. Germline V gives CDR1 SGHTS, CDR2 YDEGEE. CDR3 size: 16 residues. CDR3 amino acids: CASSPGTAATNEKLFF. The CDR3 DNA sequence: TGTGCCAGCAGCCCCGGGACGGCTGCAACTAATGAAAAACTGTTTTTT.

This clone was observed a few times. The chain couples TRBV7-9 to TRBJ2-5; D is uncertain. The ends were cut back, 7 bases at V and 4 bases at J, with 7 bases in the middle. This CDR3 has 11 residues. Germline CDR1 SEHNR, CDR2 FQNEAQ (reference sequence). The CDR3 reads CASTQGETQYF. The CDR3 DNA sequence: TGTGCCAGCACCCAAGGAGAGACCCAGTACTTC.

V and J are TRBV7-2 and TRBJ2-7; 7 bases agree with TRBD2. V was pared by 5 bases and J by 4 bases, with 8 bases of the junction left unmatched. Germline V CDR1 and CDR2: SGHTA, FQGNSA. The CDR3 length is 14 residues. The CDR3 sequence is CASSIPGLQYEQYF. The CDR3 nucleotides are TGTGCCAGCAGCATACCGGGACTACAGTACGAGCAGTACTTC.

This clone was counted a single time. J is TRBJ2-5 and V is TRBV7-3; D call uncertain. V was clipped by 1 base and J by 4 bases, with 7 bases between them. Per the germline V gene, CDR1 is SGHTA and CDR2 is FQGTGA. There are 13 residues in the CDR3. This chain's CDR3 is CASSLKGRETQYF. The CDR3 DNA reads TGTGCCAGCAGCTTAAAGGGAAGAGAGACCCAGTACTTC.

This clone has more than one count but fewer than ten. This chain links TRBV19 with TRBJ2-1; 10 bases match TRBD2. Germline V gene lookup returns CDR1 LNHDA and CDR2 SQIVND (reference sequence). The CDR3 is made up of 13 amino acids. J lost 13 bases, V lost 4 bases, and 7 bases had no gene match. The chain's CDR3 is CASSTLAGVDQFF. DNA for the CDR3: TGTGCCAGTAGTACCCTAGCGGGAGTCGATCAGTTCTTC.

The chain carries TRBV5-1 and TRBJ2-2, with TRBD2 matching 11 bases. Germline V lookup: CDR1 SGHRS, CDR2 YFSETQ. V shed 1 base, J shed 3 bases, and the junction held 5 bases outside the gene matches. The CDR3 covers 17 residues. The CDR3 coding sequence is TGCGCCAGCAGCTTGTTAACTAGCGGGAGCTACACCGGGGAGCTGTTTTTT. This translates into CASSLLTSGSYTGELFF.

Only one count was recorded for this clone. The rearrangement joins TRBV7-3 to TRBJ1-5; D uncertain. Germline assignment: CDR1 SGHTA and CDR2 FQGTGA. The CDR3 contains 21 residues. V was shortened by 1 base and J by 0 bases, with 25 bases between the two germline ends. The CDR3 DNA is TGTGCCAGCAGCTTAATAATTTGGGCCGTCCGGGAGACCTATAGCAATCAGCCCCAGCATTTT. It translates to CASSLIIWAVRETYSNQPQHF.

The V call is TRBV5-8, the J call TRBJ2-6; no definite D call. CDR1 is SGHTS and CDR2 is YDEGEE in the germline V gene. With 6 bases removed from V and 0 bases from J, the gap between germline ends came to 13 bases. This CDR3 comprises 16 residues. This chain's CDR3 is CASTMTWVSGANVLTF. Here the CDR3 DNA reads TGTGCCAGCACAATGACATGGGTCTCTGGGGCCAACGTCCTGACTTTC.

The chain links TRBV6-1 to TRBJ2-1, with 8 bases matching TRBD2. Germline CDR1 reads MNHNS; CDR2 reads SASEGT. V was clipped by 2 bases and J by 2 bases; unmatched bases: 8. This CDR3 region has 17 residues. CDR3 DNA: TGTGCCAGCAGTGAAAGAGGGCGAGCGGGAGCCTACAATGAGCAGTTCTTC. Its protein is CASSERGRAGAYNEQFF.

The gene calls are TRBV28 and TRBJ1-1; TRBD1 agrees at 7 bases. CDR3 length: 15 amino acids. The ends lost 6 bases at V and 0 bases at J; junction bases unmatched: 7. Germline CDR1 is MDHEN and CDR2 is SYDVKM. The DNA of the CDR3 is TGTGCCAGCAGCCATCTAACAGGGGTGAACACTGAAGCTTTCTTT. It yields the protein CASSHLTGVNTEAFF.

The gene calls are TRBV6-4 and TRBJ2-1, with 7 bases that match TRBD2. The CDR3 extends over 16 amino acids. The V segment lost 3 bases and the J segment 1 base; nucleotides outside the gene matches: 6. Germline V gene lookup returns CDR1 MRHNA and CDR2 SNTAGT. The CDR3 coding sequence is TGTGCCAGCAGTGAATCCCCGGGAGGATCCTACAATGAGCAGTTCTTC. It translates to CASSESPGGSYNEQFF.

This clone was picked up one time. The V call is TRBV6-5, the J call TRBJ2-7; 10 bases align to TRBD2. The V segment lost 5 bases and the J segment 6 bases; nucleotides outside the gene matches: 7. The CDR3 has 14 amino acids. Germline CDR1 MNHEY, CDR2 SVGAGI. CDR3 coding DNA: TGTGCCAGCAGTGCCGGGACTAGCGTATCCGAGCAGTACTTC. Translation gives CASSAGTSVSEQYF.

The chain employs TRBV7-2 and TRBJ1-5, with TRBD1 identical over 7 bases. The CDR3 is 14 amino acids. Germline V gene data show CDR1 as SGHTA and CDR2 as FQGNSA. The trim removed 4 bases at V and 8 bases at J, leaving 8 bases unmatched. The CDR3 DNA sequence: TGTGCCAGCAGCTCTGGACAGGTCCCTGAGCCCCAGCATTTT. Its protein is CASSSGQVPEPQHF.

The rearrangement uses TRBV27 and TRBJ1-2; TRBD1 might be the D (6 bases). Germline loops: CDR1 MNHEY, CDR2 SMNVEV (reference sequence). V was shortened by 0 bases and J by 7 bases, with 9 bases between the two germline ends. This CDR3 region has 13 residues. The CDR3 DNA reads TGTGCCAGCAGTTTATCTTGGGGGGCTGGCTACACCTTC. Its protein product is CASSLSWGAGYTF.

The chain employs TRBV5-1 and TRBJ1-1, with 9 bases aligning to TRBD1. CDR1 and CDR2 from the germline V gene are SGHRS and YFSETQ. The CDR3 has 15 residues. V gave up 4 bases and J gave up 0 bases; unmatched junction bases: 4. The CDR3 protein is CASSLGQGLNTEAFF. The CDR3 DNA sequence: TGCGCCAGCAGCCTTGGACAGGGGCTGAACACTGAAGCTTTCTTT.

CDR3 sequence (DNA): TGTGCCAGCAGTTACTCGGCAGACTCTGGGGCCAACGTCCTGACTTTC. This translates into CASSYSADSGANVLTF. The chain has TRBV6-5 and TRBJ2-6, with unresolved D. Trimming took 0 bases from V and 0 from J, leaving 6 bases between them. Germline loops: CDR1 MNHEY, CDR2 SVGAGI. This CDR3 contains 16 residues.

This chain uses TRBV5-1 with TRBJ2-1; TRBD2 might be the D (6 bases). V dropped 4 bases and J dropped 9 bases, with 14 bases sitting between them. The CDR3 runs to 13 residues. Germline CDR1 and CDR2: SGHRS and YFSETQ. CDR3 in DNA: TGCGCCAGCAGCCCTGGGGGGACTCGTGAGCAGTTCTTC. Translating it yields CASSPGGTREQFF.

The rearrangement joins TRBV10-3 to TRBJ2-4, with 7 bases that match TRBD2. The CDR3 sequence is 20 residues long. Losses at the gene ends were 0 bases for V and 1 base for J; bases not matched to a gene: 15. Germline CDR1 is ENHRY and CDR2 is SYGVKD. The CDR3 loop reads CAISESSGVNGRLAKNIQYF. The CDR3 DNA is TGTGCCATCAGTGAGTCTTCCGGGGTTAACGGGAGGCTCGCCAAAAACATTCAGTACTTC.